Listed below are T cell receptor beta chains from one sample, sequenced in a study of Tregs in tolerant kidney transplant recipients. Only in-frame clones appear in the TCRdb table, and some are missing; sequencing was by immunoSEQ multiplex PCR. The table has under 95,000 clones, roughly 90% seen once; the top ten hold 0.34%. The sequenced sample was Tregs from blood, obtained before the transplant. All receptors come from a human donor who received a combined kidney and bone marrow transplant. Each CDR3 is given with its conserved first and last residue. The D gene is left open where the match is weak. Size is omitted from some rows. Given values are once, few, many or a class for expanded clones.

J gene | clone size | V gene | D gene | CDR3 protein | CDR3 DNA
TRBJ1-4 | . | TRBV5-1 | . | CASSLVLGNEKLFF | TGCGCCAGCAGCTTAGTTCTAGGGAATGAAAAACTGTTTTTT
TRBJ1-3 | . | TRBV5-1 | TRBD1 | CASSLAGQGGNTIYF | TGCGCCAGCAGCTTGGCGGGACAGGGTGGAAACACCATATATTTT
TRBJ2-7 | . | TRBV4-1 | TRBD1 | CASSQGRQGARTEQYF | TGCGCCAGCAGCCAAGGCCGACAGGGGGCTCGGACCGAGCAGTACTTC
TRBJ1-4 | . | TRBV7-8 | . | CASRFDRFPATNEKLFF | TGTGCCAGCAGATTCGACAGATTCCCCGCAACTAATGAAAAACTGTTTTTT
TRBJ2-2 | . | TRBV2 | . | CASTGSPTGELFF | TGTGCCAGCACTGGCAGCCCCACCGGGGAGCTGTTTTTT
TRBJ1-3 | . | TRBV5-6 | . | CASRHRAVSNTIYF | TGTGCCAGCAGGCACAGGGCTGTTAGTAACACCATATATTTT
TRBJ1-3 | once | TRBV28 | . | CASSSLLGGNTIYF | TGTGCCAGCAGTTCCCTTTTGGGAGGAAACACCATATATTTT
TRBJ2-7 | . | TRBV28 | . | CASSLYSYEQYF | TGTGCCAGCAGTCTTTACAGCTACGAGCAGTACTTC
TRBJ2-5 | . | TRBV7-8 | . | CASSLGVLTGETQYF | TGTGCCAGCAGCTTAGGGGTACTCACGGGGGAGACCCAGTACTTC
TRBJ1-1 | . | TRBV27 | TRBD1 | CASSLSQTGGSEAFF | TGTGCCAGCAGTTTATCGCAAACAGGGGGGTCTGAAGCTTTCTTT
TRBJ2-6 | . | TRBV7-2 | . | CASSSRSGTSPGANVLTF | TGTGCCAGCAGCTCCCGGTCAGGTACCTCCCCTGGGGCCAACGTCCTGACTTTC
TRBJ2-6 | . | TRBV18 | . | CASSPRFGYRELSGANVLTF | TGTGCCAGCTCACCAAGGTTCGGTTACAGAGAACTCTCTGGGGCCAACGTCCTGACTTTC
TRBJ2-5 | . | TRBV23-1 | . | CASSQEGWKTQYF | TGCGCCAGCAGTCAGGAGGGTTGGAAGACCCAGTACTTC
TRBJ2-3 | . | TRBV11-3 | . | CASSLGGSTDTQYF | TGTGCCAGCAGCTTAGGGGGAAGCACAGATACGCAGTATTTT
TRBJ2-7 | once | TRBV18 | . | CASSPRGSYEQYF | TGTGCCAGCTCACCCAGGGGTAGCTACGAGCAGTACTTC
TRBJ2-3 | . | TRBV9 | . | CASSATDTQYF | TGTGCCAGCAGCGCCACAGATACGCAGTATTTT
TRBJ2-7 | . | TRBV5-5 | TRBD2 | CASSFGTTIYEQYF | TGTGCCAGCAGCTTCGGGACTACAATCTACGAGCAGTACTTC
TRBJ2-6 | . | TRBV2 | . | CASRVGVSSGANVLTF | TGTGCCAGCAGGGTGGGGGTCTCCTCTGGGGCCAACGTCCTGACTTTC
TRBJ2-7 | . | TRBV19 | TRBD1 | CASSTRTGTYEQYF | TGTGCCAGTAGTACGAGGACAGGAACCTACGAGCAGTACTTC
TRBJ1-2 | . | TRBV30 | TRBD1 | CAWRTTGGAGYTF | TGTGCCTGGCGGACTACAGGGGGCGCGGGCTACACCTTC
TRBJ1-2 | . | TRBV7-9 | . | CASSSRQVYGYTF | TGTGCCAGCAGCTCACGACAGGTCTATGGCTACACCTTC
TRBJ2-5 | . | TRBV7-2 | . | CASSLAHAPETRYF | TGTGCCAGCAGCTTAGCCCACGCACCAGAGACCCGGTACTTC
TRBJ2-2 | . | TRBV6-6 | . | CASREPGHNTGELFF | TGTGCCAGCAGGGAACCGGGACACAACACCGGGGAGCTGTTTTTT
TRBJ1-1 | . | TRBV7-6 | . | CASSTRVNTEAFF | TGTGCCAGCAGCACCAGGGTGAACACTGAAGCTTTCTTT
TRBJ1-1 | . | TRBV18 | . | CASSPDQNTEAFF | TGTGCCAGCTCACCAGACCAGAACACTGAAGCTTTCTTT
TRBJ1-1 | once | TRBV6-1 | TRBD1 | CASKRGGNTEAFF | TGTGCCAGCAAGAGAGGGGGCAACACTGAAGCTTTCTTT
TRBJ2-3 | . | TRBV4-2 | TRBD2 | CASSQPLAGVADTQYF | TGTGCCAGCAGCCAACCACTAGCGGGAGTTGCAGATACGCAGTATTTT
TRBJ2-7 | few | TRBV5-5 | TRBD1 | CASSLTWTGLLGEQYF | TGTGCCAGCAGCTTAACCTGGACAGGGCTTCTGGGGGAGCAGTACTTC
TRBJ1-6 | . | TRBV2 | . | CASQRDPSYNSPLHF | TGTGCCAGCCAACGGGACCCCTCCTATAATTCACCCCTCCACTTT
TRBJ2-1 | . | TRBV10-3 | TRBD2 | CAISEEVAGGDEQFF | TGTGCCATCAGTGAGGAGGTGGCGGGAGGCGATGAGCAGTTCTTC
TRBJ2-3 | . | TRBV7-9 | TRBD1 | CASSSSGQGTDTQYF | TGTGCCAGCAGCTCCTCGGGACAGGGAACAGATACGCAGTATTTT
TRBJ2-4 | . | TRBV7-2 | TRBD1 | CASSRTGTGILNIQYF | TGTGCCAGCAGCCGCACCGGGACAGGGATCTTAAACATTCAGTACTTC
TRBJ1-4 | . | TRBV18 | . | CASSPGSRGRNEKLFF | TGTGCCAGCTCACCAGGGTCGAGGGGAAGGAATGAAAAACTGTTTTTT
TRBJ2-7 | . | TRBV11-2 | . | CASSLEGTLYEQYF | TGTGCCAGCAGCTTAGAAGGGACTCTATACGAGCAGTACTTC
TRBJ2-2 | . | TRBV5-1 | . | CASSPSVAGELFF | TGCGCCAGCAGCCCTAGCGTTGCCGGGGAGCTGTTTTTT
TRBJ2-1 | . | TRBV2 | . | CASSEMVGGWDEQFF | TGTGCCAGCAGTGAAATGGTGGGAGGTTGGGATGAGCAGTTCTTC
TRBJ2-1 | . | TRBV5-1 | . | CASSLDSEQFF | TGCGCCAGCAGCTTGGACTCGGAGCAGTTCTTC
TRBJ2-1 | . | TRBV5-5 | . | CASPPPKRNEQFF | TGTGCCAGCCCGCCGCCTAAGAGGAATGAGCAGTTCTTC
TRBJ2-5 | few | TRBV20-1 | . | CSARDRETQYF | TGCAGTGCTAGAGATAGAGAGACCCAGTACTTC
TRBJ2-1 | . | TRBV7-3 | TRBD2 | CASSLTGTSGGSSYNEQFF | TGTGCCAGCAGCTTAACTGGGACTAGCGGGGGGAGCTCCTACAATGAGCAGTTCTTC
TRBJ2-1 | . | TRBV2 | TRBD2 | CASKRILAEDEQFF | TGTGCCAGCAAGAGGATACTAGCGGAGGATGAGCAGTTCTTC
TRBJ2-3 | . | TRBV5-4 | . | CASSIRRGPSTDTQYF | TGTGCCAGCAGCATCCGGAGGGGACCTTCTACAGATACGCAGTATTTT
TRBJ2-3 | . | TRBV29-1 | . | CSSGEAWGDTQYF | TGCAGCTCCGGGGAGGCCTGGGGGGATACGCAGTATTTT
TRBJ1-2 | few | TRBV5-6 | TRBD1 | CASSLQGEGYGYTF | TGTGCCAGCAGCTTGCAGGGGGAGGGCTATGGCTACACCTTC